The present T cell receptor beta chain was sequenced within a study of blood T cells in healthy people across ages. The study, taken as a whole, reports: While age rose, TCR beta diversity per million T cells dropped in a roughly linear way. More naive CD4+ cells and higher diversity marked long-lived donors relative to aged donors.

PCR was performed a second time for about 7 to 11 cycles using a sample-barcoded 5' primer and a J-beta primer mix. TCRdb called the 5' RACE reads again in MiXCR, with one record for every CDR3 protein. The repertoire holds approximately 800,000 distinct CDR3 sequences, 56% seen once, with roughly 24% in the top ten. Germline loops: CDR1 SGDLS, CDR2 YYNGEE. The CDR3 covers 15 residues. V was shortened by 4 bases and J by 5 bases, with 18 bases between the two germline ends. As concerns this clonotype: What it binds is not known.

Sequenced sample: blood. The gene calls are TRBV9 and TRBJ2-5, with a weak D call TRBD1 (6 bases). The TCR was taken from a man aged 40-49 years in good health. CDR3 loop: CASSPGDNRVETQYF. CDR3 sequence (DNA): TGTGCCAGCAGCCCCGGAGATAACAGGGTGGAGACCCAGTACTTC.